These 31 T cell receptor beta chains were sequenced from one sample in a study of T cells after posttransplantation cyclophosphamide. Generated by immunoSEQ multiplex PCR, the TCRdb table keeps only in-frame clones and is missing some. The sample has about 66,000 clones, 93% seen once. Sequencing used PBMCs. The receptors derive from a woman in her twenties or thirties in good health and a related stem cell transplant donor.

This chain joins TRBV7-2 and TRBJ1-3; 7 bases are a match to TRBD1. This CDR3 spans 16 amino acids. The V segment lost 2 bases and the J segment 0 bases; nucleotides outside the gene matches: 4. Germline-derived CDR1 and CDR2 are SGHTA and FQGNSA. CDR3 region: CASSLQGVHSGNTIYF. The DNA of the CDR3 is TGTGCCAGCAGCTTACAGGGGGTTCACTCTGGAAACACCATATATTTT.

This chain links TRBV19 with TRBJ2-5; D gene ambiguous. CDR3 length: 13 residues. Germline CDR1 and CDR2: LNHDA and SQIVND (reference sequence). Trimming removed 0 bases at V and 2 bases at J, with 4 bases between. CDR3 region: CASSIDTQETQYF. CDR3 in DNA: TGTGCCAGTAGTATAGACACTCAAGAGACCCAGTACTTC.

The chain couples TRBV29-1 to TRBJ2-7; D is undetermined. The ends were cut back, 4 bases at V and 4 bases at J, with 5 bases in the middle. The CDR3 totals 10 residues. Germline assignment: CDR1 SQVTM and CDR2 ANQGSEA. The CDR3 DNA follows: TGCAGCGTTGGAACGTACGAGCAGTACTTC. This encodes CSVGTYEQYF.

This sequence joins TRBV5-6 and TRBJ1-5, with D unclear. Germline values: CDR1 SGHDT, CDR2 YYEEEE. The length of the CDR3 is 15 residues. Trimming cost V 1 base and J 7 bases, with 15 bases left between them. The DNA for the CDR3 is TGTGCCAGCAGCTTGTTTTGGAAGGTAGGACAGCCCCAGCATTTT. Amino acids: CASSLFWKVGQPQHF.

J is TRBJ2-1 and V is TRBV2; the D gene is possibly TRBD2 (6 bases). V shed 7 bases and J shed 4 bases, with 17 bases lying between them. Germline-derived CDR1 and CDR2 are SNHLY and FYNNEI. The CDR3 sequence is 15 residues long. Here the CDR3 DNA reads TGTGCCAGCAAGGGAGCCGGGGGTAATTACAATGAGCAGTTCTTC. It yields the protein CASKGAGGNYNEQFF. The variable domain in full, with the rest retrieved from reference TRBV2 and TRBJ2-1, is EPEVTQTPSHQVTQMGQEVILRCVPISNHLYFYWYRQILGQKVEFLVSFYNNEISEKSEIFDDQFSVERPDGSNFTLKIRSTKLEDSAMYFCASKGAGGNYNEQFFGPGTRLTVL.

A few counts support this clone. The CDR3 DNA follows: TGTGCCAGCAGCTTAGGTATAGGCCTCAATCAGCCCCAGCATTTT. This codes for CASSLGIGLNQPQHF. This chain links TRBV11-2 with TRBJ1-5; D gene ambiguous. CDR1 is SGHAT and CDR2 is FQNNGV in the germline V gene. V was trimmed by 1 base and J by 3 bases, leaving 10 bases between them. This CDR3 comprises 15 residues.

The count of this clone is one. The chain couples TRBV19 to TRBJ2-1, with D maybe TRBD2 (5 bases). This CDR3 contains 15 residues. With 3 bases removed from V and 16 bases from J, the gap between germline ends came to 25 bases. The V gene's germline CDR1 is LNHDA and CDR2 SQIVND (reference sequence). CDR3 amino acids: CASSMGFTFGGRVFF. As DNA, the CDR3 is TGTGCCAGTAGTATGGGTTTTACGTTTGGAGGTCGAGTTTTCTTC. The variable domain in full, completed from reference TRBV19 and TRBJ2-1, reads DGGITQSPKYLFRKEGQNVTLSCEQNLNHDAMYWYRQDPGQGLRLIYYSQIVNDFQKGDIAEGYSVSREKKESFPLTVTSAQKNPTAFYLCASSMGFTFGGRVFFGPGTRLTVL.

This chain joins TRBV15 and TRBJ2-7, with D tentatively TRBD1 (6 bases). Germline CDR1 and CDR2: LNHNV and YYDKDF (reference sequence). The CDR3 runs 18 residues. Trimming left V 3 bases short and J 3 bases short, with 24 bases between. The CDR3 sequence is CATSRRKKPGHWYYEQYF. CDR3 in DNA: TGTGCCACCAGCAGGAGGAAAAAACCGGGACATTGGTACTACGAGCAGTACTTC.

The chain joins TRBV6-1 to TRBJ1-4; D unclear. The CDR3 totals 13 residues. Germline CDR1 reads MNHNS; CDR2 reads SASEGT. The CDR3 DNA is TGTGCGGGCCGTAAGTCAACTAATGAAAAACTGTTTTTT. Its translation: CAGRKSTNEKLFF.

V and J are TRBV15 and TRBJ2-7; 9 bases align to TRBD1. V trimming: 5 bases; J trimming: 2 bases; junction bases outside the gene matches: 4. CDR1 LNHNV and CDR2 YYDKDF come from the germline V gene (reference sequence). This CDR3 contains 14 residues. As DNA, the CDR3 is TGTGCCACCAGCGGGGACAGGGCTCCCTACGAGCAGTACTTC. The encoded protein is CATSGDRAPYEQYF.

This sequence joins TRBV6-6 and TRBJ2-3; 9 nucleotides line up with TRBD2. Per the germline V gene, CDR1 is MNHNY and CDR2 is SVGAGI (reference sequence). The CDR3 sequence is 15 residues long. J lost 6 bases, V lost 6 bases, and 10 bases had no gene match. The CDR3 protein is CASRTRRGGRDTQYF. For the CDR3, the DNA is TGTGCCAGCAGAACCAGGCGGGGGGGCCGTGATACGCAGTATTTT.

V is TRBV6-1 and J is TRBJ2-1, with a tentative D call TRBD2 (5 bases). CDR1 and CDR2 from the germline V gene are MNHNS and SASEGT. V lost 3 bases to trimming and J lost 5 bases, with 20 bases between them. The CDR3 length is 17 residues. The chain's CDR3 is CASSDAEGRAAHNEQFF. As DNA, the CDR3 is TGTGCCAGCAGTGACGCAGAGGGTAGGGCGGCACACAATGAGCAGTTCTTC.

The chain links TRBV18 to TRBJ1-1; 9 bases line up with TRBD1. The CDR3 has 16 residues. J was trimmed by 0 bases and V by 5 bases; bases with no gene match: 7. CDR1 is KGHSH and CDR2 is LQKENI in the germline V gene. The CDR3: CASSSMTGGMNTEAFF. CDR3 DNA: TGTGCCAGCTCATCGATGACAGGGGGTATGAACACTGAAGCTTTCTTT.

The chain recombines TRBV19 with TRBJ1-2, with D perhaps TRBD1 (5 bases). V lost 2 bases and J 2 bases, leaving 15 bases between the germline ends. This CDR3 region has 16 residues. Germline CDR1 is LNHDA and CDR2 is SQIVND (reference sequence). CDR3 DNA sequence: TGTGCCAGTAGTATAAGAGGGGCACGGGCAAACTATGGCTACACCTTC. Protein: CASSIRGARANYGYTF.

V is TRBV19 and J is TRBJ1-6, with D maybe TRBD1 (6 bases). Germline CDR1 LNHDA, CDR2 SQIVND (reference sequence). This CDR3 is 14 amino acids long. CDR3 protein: CAASTGSPNSPLHF. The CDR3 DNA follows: TGTGCAGCTAGCACAGGGTCACCAAATTCACCCCTCCACTTT.

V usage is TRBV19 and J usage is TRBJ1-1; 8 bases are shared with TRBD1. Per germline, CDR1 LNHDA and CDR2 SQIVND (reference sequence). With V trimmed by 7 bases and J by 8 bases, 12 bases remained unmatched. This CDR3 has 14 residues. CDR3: CASIGATGVLEAFF. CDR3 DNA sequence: TGTGCCAGTATCGGCGCGACAGGGGTCCTAGAAGCTTTCTTT.

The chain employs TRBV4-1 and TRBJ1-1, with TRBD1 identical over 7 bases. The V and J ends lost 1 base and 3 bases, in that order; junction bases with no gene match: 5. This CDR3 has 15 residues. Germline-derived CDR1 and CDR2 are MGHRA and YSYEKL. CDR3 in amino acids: CASSQVAGQHTEAFF. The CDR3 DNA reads TGCGCCAGCAGCCAAGTAGCGGGACAGCACACTGAAGCTTTCTTT.

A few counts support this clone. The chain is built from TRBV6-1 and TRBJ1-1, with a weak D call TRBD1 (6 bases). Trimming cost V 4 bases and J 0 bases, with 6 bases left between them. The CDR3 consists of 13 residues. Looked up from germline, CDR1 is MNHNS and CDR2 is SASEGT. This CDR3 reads CASSAGVNTEAFF. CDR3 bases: TGTGCCAGCAGTGCAGGGGTGAACACTGAAGCTTTCTTT.

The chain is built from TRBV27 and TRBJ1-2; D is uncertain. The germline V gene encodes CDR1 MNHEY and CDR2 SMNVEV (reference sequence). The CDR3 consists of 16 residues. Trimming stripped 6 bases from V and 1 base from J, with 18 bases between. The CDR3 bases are TGTGCCAGCAGGGCGCTACAGCCTTACCTTAACTATGGCTACACCTTC. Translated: CASRALQPYLNYGYTF.

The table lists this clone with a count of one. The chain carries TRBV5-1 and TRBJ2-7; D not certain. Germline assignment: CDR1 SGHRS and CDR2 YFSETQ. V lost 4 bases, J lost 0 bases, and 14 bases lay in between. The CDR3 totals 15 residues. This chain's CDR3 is CASSQALESSYEQYF. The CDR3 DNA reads TGCGCCAGCAGCCAGGCCCTGGAGAGCTCCTACGAGCAGTACTTC.

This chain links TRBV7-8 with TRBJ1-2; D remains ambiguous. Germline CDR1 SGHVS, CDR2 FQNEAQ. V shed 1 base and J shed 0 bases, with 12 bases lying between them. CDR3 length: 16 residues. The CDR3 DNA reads TGTGCCAGCAGCTTAGGCAGGAGCGCTTCTAACTATGGCTACACCTTC. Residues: CASSLGRSASNYGYTF.

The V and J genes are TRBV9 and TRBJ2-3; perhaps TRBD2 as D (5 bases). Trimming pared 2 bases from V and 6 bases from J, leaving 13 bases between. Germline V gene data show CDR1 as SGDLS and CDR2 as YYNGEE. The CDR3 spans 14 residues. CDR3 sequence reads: CASSVDWSRDTQYF. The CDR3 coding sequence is TGTGCCAGCAGCGTGGACTGGTCCAGGGATACGCAGTATTTT.

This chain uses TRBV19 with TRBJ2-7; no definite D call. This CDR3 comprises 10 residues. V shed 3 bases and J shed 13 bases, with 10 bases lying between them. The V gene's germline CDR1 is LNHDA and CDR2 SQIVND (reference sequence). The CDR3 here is CASSMALEYF. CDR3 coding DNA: TGTGCCAGTAGTATGGCCCTTGAATACTTC.

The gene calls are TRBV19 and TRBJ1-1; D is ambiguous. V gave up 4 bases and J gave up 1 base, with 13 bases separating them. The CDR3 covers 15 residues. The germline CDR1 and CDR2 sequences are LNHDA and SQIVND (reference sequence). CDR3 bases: TGTGCCAGTAGTACTCACGCGGTGCCGAACACTGAAGCTTTCTTT. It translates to CASSTHAVPNTEAFF.

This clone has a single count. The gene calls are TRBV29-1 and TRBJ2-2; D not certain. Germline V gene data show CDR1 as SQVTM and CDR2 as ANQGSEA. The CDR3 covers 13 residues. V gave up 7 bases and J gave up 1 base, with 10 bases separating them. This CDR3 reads CSGSTGNTGELFF. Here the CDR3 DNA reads TGCAGCGGGAGTACTGGGAACACCGGGGAGCTGTTTTTT.

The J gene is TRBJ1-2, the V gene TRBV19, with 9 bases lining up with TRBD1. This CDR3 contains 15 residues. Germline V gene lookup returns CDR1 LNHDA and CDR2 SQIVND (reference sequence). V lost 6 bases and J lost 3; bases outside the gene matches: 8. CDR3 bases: TGTGCCAGTAGGCGGGACAGGGCCTGGGACTATGGCTACACCTTC. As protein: CASRRDRAWDYGYTF.

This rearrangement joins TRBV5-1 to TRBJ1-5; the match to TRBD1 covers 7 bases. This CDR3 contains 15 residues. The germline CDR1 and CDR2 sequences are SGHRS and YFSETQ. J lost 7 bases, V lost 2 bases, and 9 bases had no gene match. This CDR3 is CASSLDRAGDQPQHF. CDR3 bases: TGCGCCAGCAGCTTAGACAGGGCTGGTGACCAGCCCCAGCATTTT.

Written as DNA, the CDR3 is TGTGCCAGCAGGGGGACTAGCGGTGGTCCAGATACGCAGTATTTT. It is translated as CASRGTSGGPDTQYF. The chain combines TRBV2 with TRBJ2-3; 11 nucleotides agree with TRBD2. The CDR3 length is 15 residues. The V gene's germline CDR1 is SNHLY and CDR2 FYNNEI. The ends lost 6 bases at V and 4 bases at J; junction bases unmatched: 6.

The CDR3 region is CASSPTWKYTGELFF. CDR3 nucleotides: TGTGCCAGCAGTCCGACATGGAAGTACACCGGGGAGCTGTTTTTT. V usage is TRBV7-2 and J usage is TRBJ2-2; no reliable D call. Germline loops: CDR1 SGHTA, CDR2 FQGNSA. The CDR3 covers 15 residues. Between the trimmed V and J ends, which lost 6 bases and 3 bases, there was a span of 14 bases.

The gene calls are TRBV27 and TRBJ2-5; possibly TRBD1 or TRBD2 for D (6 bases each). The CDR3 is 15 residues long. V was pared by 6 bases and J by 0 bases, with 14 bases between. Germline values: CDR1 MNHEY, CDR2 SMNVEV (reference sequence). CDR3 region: CASRNRGQHQETQYF. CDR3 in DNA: TGTGCCAGCAGGAACCGGGGGCAGCACCAAGAGACCCAGTACTTC.

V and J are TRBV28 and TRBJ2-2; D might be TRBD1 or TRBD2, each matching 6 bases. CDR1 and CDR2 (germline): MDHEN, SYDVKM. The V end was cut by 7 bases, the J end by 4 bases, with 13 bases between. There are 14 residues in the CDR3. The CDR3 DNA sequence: TGTGCCAGCAAGGGGGGCGCGGGCACCGGGGAGCTGTTTTTT. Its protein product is CASKGGAGTGELFF.